Listed here are 15 T cell receptor beta chains from one sample, sequenced in a study of technical replicates of blood from a handful of donors. Only in-frame clones appear in the TCRdb table, and some are missing; sequencing was by immunoSEQ multiplex PCR. The sample contains approximately 80,000 clones, roughly 90% of which appear only once. Sample: T cells isolated from PBMCs. The receptors stem from a human donor in good health.

The genes are TRBV28 and TRBJ2-7, with TRBD2 matching over 7 bases. This CDR3 contains 15 residues. The germline gives CDR1 MDHEN, CDR2 SYDVKM. The J segment lost 2 bases and the V segment lost 10 bases, leaving 14 bases of the junction unmatched. The CDR3, as DNA: TGTGCCATCGCAGGAGGAGCGGGGTCCCCCTACGAGCAGTACTTC. It codes for CAIAGGAGSPYEQYF.

The chain employs TRBV19 and TRBJ1-4; D gene unclear. This CDR3 is built from 13 residues. CDR1 is LNHDA, CDR2 SQIVND, per germline (reference sequence). V lost 4 bases and J lost 7, with 10 bases in between. The CDR3 loop reads CASSRAYVEKLFF. The DNA of the CDR3 is TGTGCCAGTAGTAGGGCATACGTTGAAAAACTGTTTTTT.

This clone was seen a handful of times. This rearrangement joins TRBV28 to TRBJ2-7, with 13 nucleotides matching TRBD2. CDR3 length equals 16 residues. Looked up from germline, CDR1 is MDHEN and CDR2 is SYDVKM. This chain's CDR3 is CALQYVGLAGAHEQYF. The DNA of the CDR3 is TGTGCTTTACAGTACGTTGGACTAGCGGGAGCCCACGAGCAGTACTTC.

This sequence joins TRBV2 and TRBJ2-1, with D unresolved. In germline, CDR1 is SNHLY, CDR2 FYNNEI. The length of the CDR3 is 11 residues. V was cut by 3 bases and J by 10 bases, with 7 bases left in between. The CDR3: CASSEAAEQFF. CDR3 DNA sequence: TGTGCCAGCAGTGAGGCGGCCGAGCAGTTCTTC.

The CDR3 here is CASSPSRGEKQFF. The CDR3 nucleotides read TGTGCCAGCAGCCCTTCTCGGGGGGAGAAGCAGTTCTTC. The chain couples TRBV11-3 to TRBJ2-1; 7 bases match TRBD2. The CDR3 runs 13 residues. J gave up 11 bases and V 5 bases, and 9 bases lay outside the gene matches. The V gene's germline CDR1 is SGHNT and CDR2 YENEEA.

This sequence joins TRBV5-5 and TRBJ1-1; 9 bases are a match to TRBD1. Germline assignment: CDR1 SGHKS and CDR2 YYEKEE (reference sequence). J gave up 4 bases and V 0 bases, and 10 bases lay outside the gene matches. CDR3 size: 17 residues. CDR3 nucleotide sequence: TGTGCCAGCAGCTTGGTGAGGGACAGGGTCTTCGTCACTGAAGCTTTCTTT. This translates into CASSLVRDRVFVTEAFF.

The gene calls are TRBV5-1 and TRBJ2-3, with 7 bases that match TRBD2. This CDR3 region has 14 residues. From germline, CDR1 is SGHRS and CDR2 YFSETQ. J lost 4 bases, V lost 5 bases, and 7 bases had no gene match. CDR3 sequence: CASSSGGSPDTQYF. The CDR3 nucleotides are TGCGCCAGCAGTTCCGGGGGGTCGCCAGATACGCAGTATTTT.

The rearrangement links TRBV19 to TRBJ2-1; TRBD2 matches 7 bases. The CDR3 has 15 residues. Germline CDR1 is LNHDA and CDR2 is SQIVND (reference sequence). Trimming removed 5 bases from V and 0 bases from J; junction bases left unmatched: 4. The CDR3 spells CASSVSSGSYNEQFF. The CDR3 nucleotides read TGTGCCAGTAGTGTTTCTAGCGGCTCCTACAATGAGCAGTTCTTC.

J is TRBJ1-5 and V is TRBV28; a weak D match, TRBD1 (5 bases). V dropped 2 bases and J dropped 4 bases, with 12 bases sitting between them. This CDR3 has 15 residues. The germline V gene encodes CDR1 MDHEN and CDR2 SYDVKM. The CDR3 DNA is TGTGCCAGCAGTTTAGGGGCTACGGCTAATCAGCCCCAGCATTTT. It yields the protein CASSLGATANQPQHF.

V and J are TRBV30 and TRBJ1-4; D not certain. The germline V gene encodes CDR1 GTSNPN and CDR2 SVGIG (reference sequence). This CDR3 comprises 13 residues. Trimming shortened V by 2 bases and J by 3 bases, and 7 bases separated the two germline ends. CDR3 nucleotide sequence: TGTGCCTGGAGTTTTGGGCCTAATGAAAAACTGTTTTTT. It specifies CAWSFGPNEKLFF.

This clone was seen only once. The chain is built from TRBV9 and TRBJ2-1; 7 positions agree with TRBD2. V lost 3 bases to trimming and J lost 4 bases; unmatched junction nucleotides: 7. The CDR3 totals 15 residues. Looked up from germline, CDR1 is SGDLS and CDR2 is YYNGEE. CDR3 residues: CASSGPGLIYNEQFF. As DNA, the CDR3 is TGTGCCAGCAGCGGGCCGGGACTAATTTACAATGAGCAGTTCTTC.

The chain links TRBV11-2 to TRBJ2-7, with 13 positions matching TRBD2. CDR1 is SGHAT and CDR2 is FQNNGV in the germline V gene. V lost 0 bases, J lost 4 bases, and 12 bases stayed unmatched. The CDR3 loop spans 19 amino acids. CDR3 sequence reads: CASSLDLLAGGPGGYEQYF. Here the CDR3 DNA reads TGTGCCAGCAGCTTAGATTTACTAGCGGGAGGGCCAGGAGGGTACGAGCAGTACTTC.

The gene calls are TRBV9 and TRBJ1-4, with TRBD1 matching 9 bases. With 2 bases clipped from V and 7 bases from J, the junction kept 21 bases outside the gene matches. The CDR3 has 20 residues. Germline CDR1 is SGDLS and CDR2 is YYNGEE. The DNA of the CDR3 is TGTGCCAGCAGCGTCGCTGGAGGGCCTTGGACAGGGGAAGGTGGTGAAAAACTGTTTTTT. Translation gives CASSVAGGPWTGEGGEKLFF.

The CDR3 DNA follows: TGTGCCAGCAGTGACTCACTAGCGGGACTATTGTACTTC. This sequence encodes CASSDSLAGLLYF. This chain links TRBV6-4 with TRBJ2-7; the match to TRBD2 covers 10 bases. CDR1 is MRHNA, CDR2 SNTAGT, per germline. The CDR3 contains 13 residues. J gave up 12 bases and V 0 bases, and 5 bases lay outside the gene matches.

The chain joins TRBV27 to TRBJ1-1, with a tentative D call TRBD1 (5 bases). The CDR3 runs to 15 residues. Per germline, CDR1 MNHEY and CDR2 SMNVEV (reference sequence). The V end was cut by 4 bases, the J end by 8 bases, with 20 bases between. This CDR3 reads CASSSLGGWVSEAFF. The CDR3 DNA reads TGTGCCAGCAGTTCTTTGGGGGGGTGGGTATCCGAAGCTTTCTTT.